This T cell receptor beta chain originates from a study of shared clonotypes between healthy human individuals. Each subset's genomic DNA was split evenly across several immunoSEQ plates. Each PCR replicate from the sorted subsets contained about 180 ng DNA, which is 30,000 or so T cell genomes. Method: immunoSEQ multiplex PCR; TCRdb's copy keeps in-frame clones and lacks some. The sample has about 2.1 million clones, around 93% seen once. As for this clone: The antigen is undetermined.

Selected positively for CCR7 and CD45RO-negative, naive CD8 cells excluded terminally differentiated effector memory CD45RA+ cells. The CDR3 contains 16 residues. Trimming removed 5 bases at V and 5 bases at J, with 21 bases between. The germline V gene encodes CDR1 SGHTA and CDR2 FQGTGA. The study, taken as a whole, reports: Generally, estimated richness proved larger in naive subsets than it did in memory subsets.

Sequenced input: naive CD8+ T cells from PBMCs. This receptor was obtained from a man younger than 35 in good health. Some clones in this sample may be carry-over from other donors' samples. V gene TRBV7-3 combines with J gene TRBJ2-5; tentatively, D is TRBD2 (5 bases). The CDR3 DNA reads as TGTGCCAGCAGCCGCGACCGGGAAGGGTTGGGGGAGACCCAGTACTTC. This encodes CASSRDREGLGETQYF.